This T cell receptor (beta chain) derives from a study of blood T cell repertoires in COVID-19. Background on the study: Donors in the United States, Italy and Spain gave samples during acute or convalescent COVID-19. PBMCs, B-cell-depleted T cells, or T cells were the source of the cDNA or gDNA that made up the material.

Per the authors' pipeline: Estimation of nucleated cell counts was performed using reference gene primer amplification. The table came from immunoSEQ multiplex PCR; TCRdb's copy has only in-frame clones and leaves some out. That table furnishes V, J and clone size, whereas the DNA furnished D and trimming. Seen here are under 250,000 clones, roughly 89% observed once, and the top ten hold under 7.5%. V lost 0 bases to trimming and J lost 9 bases; unmatched junction nucleotides: 7. Germline assignment: CDR1 LGHDT and CDR2 YNNKEL (reference sequence). This CDR3 comprises 17 residues. The receptor was derived from a man in his 60s who had recovered from COVID-19. The chain combines TRBV3-1 (or the pseudogene TRBV3-2) with TRBJ2-4; 14 bases line up with TRBD2. The sample comprised peripheral blood. CDR3 in amino acids: CASSQETSGGVRTIQYF. CDR3 DNA sequence: TGTGCCAGCAGCCAAGAGACTAGCGGGGGGGTACGTACCATTCAGTACTTC.